What follows are 13 T cell receptor beta chains derived from one specimen sequenced in a study of cytomegalovirus exposure and HLA in healthy donors. Use of 60 Vbeta and 13 Jbeta primers characterized the PCR. Sequencing used immunoSEQ multiplex PCR; TCRdb keeps in-frame clones, though not all of them. The sample carries some 170,000 clones, 81% recorded once. What was sequenced was PBMCs. All receptors derive from a woman between 50 and 59 years old in good health and CMV-seronegative.

This clone was picked up a small number of times. This chain joins TRBV27 and TRBJ2-4; tentative D call: TRBD1 (6 bases). This CDR3 comprises 17 residues. Germline V lookup: CDR1 MNHEY, CDR2 SMNVEV (reference sequence). Trimming shortened V by 4 bases and J by 1 base, and 17 bases separated the two germline ends. This CDR3 is CASSSRGRGTAKNIQYF. CDR3 bases: TGTGCCAGCAGTTCCCGGGGCAGGGGAACGGCCAAAAACATTCAGTACTTC.

The chain has TRBV6-5 and TRBJ2-7; maybe TRBD1 (6 bases). V lost 4 bases and J 2 bases, leaving 9 bases between the germline ends. The CDR3 has 13 amino acids. CDR1 MNHEY and CDR2 SVGAGI come from the germline V gene. The CDR3 DNA sequence: TGTGCCAGCAGTTCCCGACAGGCCTACGAGCAGTACTTC. Its protein product is CASSSRQAYEQYF.

The chain uses TRBV6-4 and TRBJ1-5; D possibly corresponds to TRBD1 (5 bases). Trimming took 11 bases from V and 0 from J, leaving 23 bases between them. This CDR3 is built from 17 residues. Per the germline V gene, CDR1 is MRHNA and CDR2 is SNTAGT. The CDR3 region is CAEVQDTIHYSNQPQHF. CDR3 nucleotides: TGTGCCGAGGTCCAGGACACGATACATTATAGCAATCAGCCCCAGCATTTT.

The V call is TRBV9, the J call TRBJ2-3, with D hard to call. Germline CDR1 reads SGDLS; CDR2 reads YYNGEE. V lost 0 bases to trimming and J lost 4 bases, with 15 bases between them. The CDR3 spans 16 residues. The CDR3 nucleotides read TGTGCCAGCAGCGTAGATTCTGTTGGCACACCAGATACGCAGTATTTT. Amino acids: CASSVDSVGTPDTQYF.

This clone was detected only a few times. The gene calls are TRBV15 and TRBJ1-2; 8 bases line up with TRBD1. The germline V gene has CDR1 LNHNV and CDR2 YYDKDF (reference sequence). The CDR3 covers 17 residues. Trimming removed 0 bases from V and 2 bases from J; junction bases left unmatched: 8. The CDR3 reads CATSRDRLTGANYGYTF. The DNA of the CDR3 is TGTGCCACCAGCAGAGATCGTTTGACAGGGGCGAACTATGGCTACACCTTC.

The chain joins TRBV6-6 to TRBJ1-5, with D perhaps TRBD1 (6 bases). Per germline, CDR1 MNHNY and CDR2 SVGAGI (reference sequence). The germline V and J ends were trimmed by 6 bases and 7 bases, with 13 bases remaining between them. The CDR3 consists of 13 residues. CDR3 amino acids: CASSPGVGQPQHF. The DNA for the CDR3 is TGTGCCAGCAGCCCAGGGGTGGGCCAGCCCCAGCATTTT.

The table lists this clone with a count of one. The sample holds other DNA sequences that translate to the same CDR3. The chain employs TRBV7-2 and TRBJ1-1; 7 bases are shared with TRBD1. There are 14 residues in the CDR3. The germline V gene encodes CDR1 SGHTA and CDR2 FQGNSA. The V segment lost 4 bases and the J segment 3 bases; nucleotides outside the gene matches: 5. This CDR3 is CASSSQGTDTEAFF. The CDR3, as DNA: TGTGCCAGCAGCTCTCAAGGGACAGACACTGAAGCTTTCTTT.

This rearrangement joins TRBV5-1 to TRBJ2-7; D ambiguous. V was cut by 0 bases and J by 1 base, with 8 bases left in between. Germline V gives CDR1 SGHRS, CDR2 YFSETQ. The CDR3 covers 14 residues. As DNA, the CDR3 is TGCGCCAGCAGCTTGGCCGCCACTTCCTACGAGCAGTACTTC. Translation gives CASSLAATSYEQYF.

The chain uses TRBV6-5 and TRBJ1-1, with 8 bases that match TRBD1. The CDR3 loop spans 15 amino acids. V lost 7 bases, J lost 2 bases, and 9 bases stayed unmatched. CDR1 is MNHEY, CDR2 SVGAGI, per germline. The CDR3 DNA reads as TGTGCCAGCATTGGCAAAACAGGGGGAAACACTGAAGCTTTCTTT. Translation: CASIGKTGGNTEAFF.

This chain joins TRBV7-2 and TRBJ1-2; 10 bases fit TRBD1. J lost 8 bases, V lost 1 base, and 7 bases had no gene match. The germline gives CDR1 SGHTA, CDR2 FQGNSA. The CDR3 runs 15 residues. The CDR3 DNA is TGTGCCAGCAGCTTAGGGGGGACAGGGGCAAGGGGCTACACCTTC. Protein sequence: CASSLGGTGARGYTF. The variable domain in full, with the rest retrieved from reference TRBV7-2 and TRBJ1-2, is GAGVSQSPSNKVTEKGKDVELRCDPISGHTALYWYRQSLGQGLEFLIYFQGNSAPDKSGLPSDRFSAERTGGSVSTLTIQRTQQEDSAVYLCASSLGGTGARGYTFGSGTRLTVV.

This clone was detected only a few times. V usage is TRBV7-2 and J usage is TRBJ2-7; 11 bases match TRBD2. J lost 4 bases, V lost 6 bases, and 8 bases had no gene match. This CDR3 is 15 amino acids long. Germline V gene sequence: CDR1 SGHTA, CDR2 FQGNSA. CDR3 loop: CASSFTSGGPYEQYF. The DNA for the CDR3 is TGTGCCAGCAGTTTTACTAGCGGGGGTCCATACGAGCAGTACTTC.

This chain connects TRBV5-5 to TRBJ2-7; D unclear. The V gene's germline CDR1 is SGHKS and CDR2 YYEKEE (reference sequence). V gave up 4 bases and J gave up 6 bases, with 14 bases separating them. CDR3 length: 13 amino acids. The CDR3, as DNA: TGTGCCAGCAGCCGGTCCTCCCCCGGCGAGCAGTACTTC. Its translation is CASSRSSPGEQYF.

The rearrangement joins TRBV7-8 to TRBJ2-5; 9 bases are shared with TRBD1. The V gene end was trimmed by 2 bases and the J gene end by 0 bases; junction bases not matched to a gene: 7. Germline V gene lookup returns CDR1 SGHVS and CDR2 FQNEAQ. The CDR3 has 17 residues. In DNA form, the CDR3 reads TGTGCCAGCAGCTTATTGCCCTGGACAGGGGACCAAGAGACCCAGTACTTC. This encodes CASSLLPWTGDQETQYF.